This T cell receptor beta chain was sequenced during a study of T cell responses to AZD1222 COVID-19 vaccine. Clones were read by immunoSEQ multiplex PCR, and TCRdb kept only the in-frame ones, dropping some. The sample has some 56,000 clones, 80% to 90% seen once. The sample in question was peripheral blood, obtained on day 0 of AZD1222 vaccination. The TCR comes from an adult in good health.

In DNA, the CDR3 is TGTGCCAGCAGCTCTACCAATACGAACACCGGGGAGCTGTTTTTT. Translating it yields CASSSTNTNTGELFF. The chain recombines TRBV5-4 with TRBJ2-2; D remains unclear. This CDR3 contains 15 residues. Germline CDR1 is SGHNT and CDR2 is YYREEE (reference sequence). The V end was cut by 3 bases, the J end by 0 bases, with 9 bases between.